Shown below are 25 T cell receptor beta chains from a single sample sequenced in a study of blood T cell repertoires in COVID-19. Only in-frame clones appear in the TCRdb table, and some are missing; sequencing was by immunoSEQ multiplex PCR. The repertoire holds 450,000 to 500,000 clones, with roughly nine tenths as singletons. Sequencing was done on a sample of PBMCs or T cells enriched from blood (not recorded which). The receptors shown here come from a young woman who had recovered from COVID-19.

The chain employs TRBV19 and TRBJ1-1, with D maybe TRBD1 (6 bases). This CDR3 is built from 14 residues. V lost 3 bases, J lost 3 bases, and 11 bases lay in between. Germline V gene data show CDR1 as LNHDA and CDR2 as SQIVND (reference sequence). CDR3 residues: CASSIWGPDTEAFF. CDR3 DNA: TGTGCCAGTAGTATCTGGGGGCCGGACACTGAAGCTTTCTTT. Using reference TRBV19 and TRBJ1-1 for the parts outside the CDR3, the full variable domain is DGGITQSPKYLFRKEGQNVTLSCEQNLNHDAMYWYRQDPGQGLRLIYYSQIVNDFQKGDIAEGYSVSREKKESFPLTVTSAQKNPTAFYLCASSIWGPDTEAFFGQGTRLTVV.

V gene TRBV6-5 combines with J gene TRBJ2-3; 8 nucleotides agree with TRBD1. With 6 bases clipped from V and 2 bases from J, the junction kept 4 bases outside the gene matches. Looked up from germline, CDR1 is MNHEY and CDR2 is SVGAGI. The CDR3 sequence is 14 residues long. The CDR3 spells CASSRTGNTDTQYF. The CDR3, as DNA: TGTGCCAGCAGCCGGACAGGGAACACAGATACGCAGTATTTT.

The V call is TRBV5-4, the J call TRBJ2-2; the D gene is possibly TRBD1 (5 bases). Germline-derived CDR1 and CDR2 are SGHNT and YYREEE (reference sequence). The CDR3 loop spans 16 amino acids. Trimming took off 4 bases at V and 5 bases at J, with 18 bases between the two ends. The CDR3 region is CASSVEGARGTGELFF. The CDR3 DNA is TGTGCCAGCAGCGTGGAAGGGGCTAGGGGTACCGGGGAGCTGTTTTTT.

The chain carries TRBV5-1 and TRBJ1-1; 7 positions match TRBD1. Germline assignment: CDR1 SGHRS and CDR2 YFSETQ. V shed 3 bases and J 5 bases; nucleotides not matched to a gene: 7. This CDR3 is built from 14 residues. The CDR3 loop reads CASSSRQGSTEAFF. The CDR3, as DNA: TGCGCCAGCAGCTCTCGACAGGGTTCGACTGAAGCTTTCTTT.

V and J are TRBV10-3 and TRBJ1-1, with D unresolved. The CDR3 spans 13 residues. The germline V gene encodes CDR1 ENHRY and CDR2 SYGVKD. Trimming left V 4 bases short and J 1 base short, with 7 bases between. The CDR3 bases are TGTGCCATCAGTGGGAGTCAGAACACTGAAGCTTTCTTT. Protein product: CAISGSQNTEAFF.

This sequence joins TRBV7-9 and TRBJ1-6; 8 bases map to TRBD1. This CDR3 has 14 residues. Germline assignment: CDR1 SEHNR and CDR2 FQNEAQ (reference sequence). Trimming at V came to 5 bases and at J to 4 bases, leaving 1 base not matched to a gene. CDR3 bases: TGTGCCAGCAGCGGGGACAGGTATAATTCACCCCTCCACTTT. Translating gives CASSGDRYNSPLHF.

The chain is built from TRBV7-6 and TRBJ2-2; D is possibly TRBD2 (6 bases). V dropped 4 bases and J dropped 6 bases, with 12 bases sitting between them. This CDR3 comprises 14 residues. Germline values: CDR1 SGHVS, CDR2 FNYEAQ. The CDR3 reads CASSSRVAAGELFF. Written as DNA, the CDR3 is TGTGCCAGCAGCTCCAGGGTAGCGGCCGGGGAGCTGTTTTTT.

This clone has just one count. This chain links TRBV7-5 with TRBJ1-2; whether TRBD1, the table's D call, matches the DNA was not checked. TRBV7-5 is a pseudogene. CDR3 size: 17 residues. The CDR3 bases are TGTGCCAGAAGCTTACACTCCTCCGGGACACCTTTCTATGGCTACACCTTC. Translation gives CARSLHSSGTPFYGYTF.

CDR3 nucleotides: TGCGCCAGTAGACAGGGGACTGACACTGAAGCTTTCTTT. Translated: CASRQGTDTEAFF. V is TRBV5-1 and J is TRBJ1-1; 8 positions agree with TRBD1. The CDR3 loop spans 13 amino acids. CDR1 and CDR2 (germline): SGHRS, YFSETQ. Trimming removed 8 bases from V and 3 bases from J; junction bases left unmatched: 6.

V and J are TRBV5-1 and TRBJ2-3; D might be TRBD2 (5 bases). With 4 bases removed from V and 6 bases from J, the gap between germline ends came to 12 bases. CDR1 and CDR2 from the germline V gene are SGHRS and YFSETQ. The CDR3 sequence is 13 residues long. The CDR3 reads CASSQDYSDTQYF. The CDR3 DNA reads TGCGCCAGCAGCCAAGACTACTCCGATACGCAGTATTTT.

This clone was detected once. The chain links TRBV12-5 to TRBJ1-3; D gene ambiguous. The CDR3 covers 12 residues. Germline V gene lookup returns CDR1 LGHNT and CDR2 FRNRAP. Between the trimmed V and J ends, which lost 7 bases and 2 bases, there was a span of 6 bases. The chain's CDR3 is CASVGAGNTIYF. In nucleotides, the CDR3 is TGTGCTAGTGTTGGAGCTGGAAACACCATATATTTT.

In regard to this clone: The sample contains more than one DNA sequence encoding this CDR3. V gene TRBV19 combines with J gene TRBJ1-1; D possibly corresponds to TRBD1 (5 bases). Trimming took 4 bases from V and 1 from J, leaving 7 bases between them. CDR3 length equals 13 residues. The V gene's germline CDR1 is LNHDA and CDR2 SQIVND (reference sequence). CDR3 loop: CASSTQGNTEAFF. The CDR3 nucleotides are TGTGCCAGTAGTACCCAGGGGAACACTGAAGCTTTCTTT.

This sequence joins TRBV2 and TRBJ1-1; D is undetermined. The V and J ends lost 6 bases and 5 bases respectively, with 10 bases between them. Germline V lookup: CDR1 SNHLY, CDR2 FYNNEI. This CDR3 is built from 12 residues. The CDR3 loop reads CASSTFPTEAFF. For the CDR3, the DNA is TGTGCCAGCAGCACATTCCCTACTGAAGCTTTCTTT.

This clone has more than one count but fewer than ten. The chain carries TRBV3-1 (or the pseudogene TRBV3-2) and TRBJ2-2; D uncertain. Trimming took 2 bases from V and 2 from J, leaving 6 bases between them. From germline, CDR1 is LGHDT and CDR2 YNNKEL (reference sequence). The CDR3 covers 14 residues. CDR3 residues: CASSQTPNTGELFF. CDR3 in DNA: TGTGCCAGCAGCCAAACTCCAAACACCGGGGAGCTGTTTTTT.

The chain employs TRBV27 and TRBJ1-2; no clear D. The germline V and J ends were trimmed by 6 bases and 0 bases, with 14 bases remaining between them. The germline V gene encodes CDR1 MNHEY and CDR2 SMNVEV (reference sequence). The CDR3 loop spans 15 amino acids. The CDR3 DNA follows: TGTGCCAGCAGGCCTGAAGCCGAGCCTAACTATGGCTACACCTTC. Translated: CASRPEAEPNYGYTF.

About this clone: Additional DNA sequences in this sample encode the identical CDR3. The chain links TRBV6-1 to TRBJ1-3; 7 nucleotides align to TRBD1. Germline V gene lookup returns CDR1 MNHNS and CDR2 SASEGT. The V segment lost 1 base and the J segment 0 bases; nucleotides outside the gene matches: 0. This CDR3 spans 15 amino acids. The CDR3, as DNA: TGTGCCAGCAGTGAAGACAGGGGCTCTGGAAACACCATATATTTT. It is translated as CASSEDRGSGNTIYF.

This chain uses TRBV2 with TRBJ1-2; no definite D call. CDR3 length: 14 amino acids. Trimming pared 10 bases from V and 3 bases from J, leaving 18 bases between. Germline V gene sequence: CDR1 SNHLY, CDR2 FYNNEI. For the CDR3, the DNA is TGTGCCACCAGCGAGGGTCCCACTTACTATGGCTACACCTTC. It codes for CATSEGPTYYGYTF.

V is TRBV24-1 and J is TRBJ1-2, with 10 bases lining up with TRBD1. The CDR3 is 15 residues long. The germline V gene has CDR1 KGHDR and CDR2 SFDVKD. With 4 bases clipped from V and 8 bases from J, the junction kept 9 bases outside the gene matches. CDR3 region: CATSDTGTGDGGYTF. Here the CDR3 DNA reads TGTGCCACCAGTGACACCGGGACAGGGGATGGAGGCTACACCTTC.

This clone was seen a single time. The chain uses TRBV5-5 and TRBJ1-1, with TRBD1 as a possible D gene (6 bases). Germline CDR1 reads SGHKS; CDR2 reads YYEKEE (reference sequence). The CDR3 contains 14 residues. V lost 3 bases, J lost 1 base, and 10 bases lay in between. The CDR3 DNA reads TGTGCCAGCAGCTCAACCAGGGGGAACACTGAAGCTTTCTTT. As protein: CASSSTRGNTEAFF.

This clone was seen only once. V is TRBV6-5 and J is TRBJ1-5, with D possibly matching TRBD1 (6 bases). The germline V gene encodes CDR1 MNHEY and CDR2 SVGAGI. V gave up 4 bases and J gave up 5 bases, with 12 bases separating them. The CDR3 contains 14 residues. Here the CDR3 DNA reads TGTGCCAGCAGTTTCGCAGGGGTAGATCAGCCCCAGCATTTT. It codes for CASSFAGVDQPQHF.

The chain joins TRBV27 to TRBJ1-6; the match to TRBD1 covers 9 bases. V was pared by 3 bases and J by 13 bases, with 16 bases of the junction left unmatched. Germline V gene lookup returns CDR1 MNHEY and CDR2 SMNVEV (reference sequence). CDR3 length: 17 residues. This chain's CDR3 is CASSLGTGLFQGFPLHF. CDR3 sequence (DNA): TGTGCCAGCAGTTTGGGGACAGGGTTATTTCAAGGTTTCCCCCTCCACTTT.

The V and J genes are TRBV28 and TRBJ1-5; TRBD1 matches at 8 bases. This CDR3 comprises 18 residues. V trimming: 2 bases; J trimming: 3 bases; junction bases outside the gene matches: 12. Germline V gene sequence: CDR1 MDHEN, CDR2 SYDVKM. The CDR3 here is CASSLVAGGLLINQPQHF. CDR3 DNA: TGTGCCAGCAGTTTAGTGGCAGGGGGCCTCTTGATCAATCAGCCCCAGCATTTT.

J is TRBJ1-6 and V is TRBV5-1; TRBD1 might be the D (6 bases). The V end lost 0 bases, the J end lost 16 bases, and 14 bases lay between the germline ends. This CDR3 comprises 13 residues. CDR1 and CDR2 from the germline V gene are SGHRS and YFSETQ. CDR3 loop: CASSLDRTAGLHF. For the CDR3, the DNA is TGCGCCAGCAGCTTGGACAGGACAGCCGGACTCCACTTT.

The chain links TRBV12-5 to TRBJ1-2; D might be TRBD1 (6 bases). This CDR3 is built from 15 residues. CDR1 is LGHNT, CDR2 FRNRAP, per germline. V gave up 0 bases and J gave up 7 bases, with 15 bases separating them. The CDR3 protein is CASGLVPGVGSGYTF. The CDR3 region has the DNA TGTGCTAGTGGTTTGGTACCAGGGGTGGGAAGTGGCTACACCTTC.

The chain links TRBV10-2 to TRBJ2-1; 7 bases are shared with TRBD2. Germline CDR1 is WSHSY and CDR2 is SAAADI. The CDR3 is 14 residues long. J was trimmed by 8 bases and V by 3 bases; bases with no gene match: 7. The chain's CDR3 is CASSETGGEDEQFF. CDR3 in DNA: TGCGCCAGCAGTGAAACGGGGGGAGAGGATGAGCAGTTCTTC.